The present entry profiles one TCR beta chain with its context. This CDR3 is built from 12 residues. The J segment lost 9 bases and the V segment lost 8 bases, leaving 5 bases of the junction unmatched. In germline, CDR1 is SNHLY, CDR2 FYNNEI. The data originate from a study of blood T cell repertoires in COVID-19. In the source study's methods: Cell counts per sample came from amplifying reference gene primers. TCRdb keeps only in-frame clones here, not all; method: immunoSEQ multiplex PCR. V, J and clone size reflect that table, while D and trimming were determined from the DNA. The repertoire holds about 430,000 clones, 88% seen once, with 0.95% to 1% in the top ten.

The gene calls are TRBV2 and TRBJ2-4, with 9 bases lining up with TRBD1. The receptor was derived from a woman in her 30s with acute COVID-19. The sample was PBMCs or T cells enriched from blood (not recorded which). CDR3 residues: CASQGQGSIQYF. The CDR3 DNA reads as TGTGCCAGCCAAGGACAGGGGAGCATTCAGTACTTC.